This TCR beta chain was found in a study of blood T cell repertoires in COVID-19. This CDR3 has 14 residues. Germline V CDR1 and CDR2: LNHDA, SQIVND (reference sequence). V dropped 8 bases and J dropped 1; count of bases not matched to a gene: 5. Libraries were prepared by immunoSEQ multiplex PCR; TCRdb keeps only in-frame clonotypes and omits some of them. This table holds 170,000 or so clones, 85% to 90% found once. The chain combines TRBV19 with TRBJ1-1, with 9 nucleotides matching TRBD1. The sequencing sample was made of PBMCs or T cells enriched from blood (not recorded which). This clonotype originated in a man in his forties or fifties who had recovered from COVID-19. CDR3 sequence (DNA): TGTGCCAGTGGGGACAGGGTGGGGAACACTGAAGCTTTCTTT. Protein: CASGDRVGNTEAFF.